This entry is about one TCR beta chain. The antigen is unknown. Germline V gives CDR1 SEHNR, CDR2 FQNEAQ (reference sequence). Trimming shortened V by 5 bases and J by 0 bases, and 16 bases separated the two germline ends. CDR3 length: 17 residues. This specimen comes from a study of shared clonotypes between healthy human individuals. Study results and limitations: The small donor group covered limited genetic and exposure diversity. Memory subsets generally showed smaller estimated richness than naive subsets did.

Using immunoSEQ multiplex PCR, the repertoire was profiled, and TCRdb retains in-frame clones only, with some absent. This sample yields about 2 million clones, of which about 95% are seen a single time; more than 0.9% belongs to the top ten. Naive CD8 cells were CD45RO-negative, positively selected for CCR7, excluding terminally differentiated effector memory CD45RA+ cells. This sequence joins TRBV7-9 and TRBJ2-2; D tentatively fits TRBD1 or TRBD2 (5 bases each). Sequenced input: naive CD8+ T cells sorted from blood. This receptor was obtained from a man younger than 35 in good health. CDR3 in amino acids: CASSLDSWGTNTGELFF. Written as DNA, the CDR3 is TGTGCCAGCAGCCTCGACAGTTGGGGGACGAACACCGGGGAGCTGTTTTTT.